This is a list of T cell receptor beta chains from one sample in a study of blood T cell repertoires in COVID-19. Only in-frame clones appear in the TCRdb table, and some are missing; sequencing was by immunoSEQ multiplex PCR. The table shows 130,000 to 150,000 clones, with over 75% occurring only once. The sample was peripheral blood. These receptors came from a woman aged 50 to 65 with acute or convalescent COVID-19. Each CDR3 is given with its conserved first and last residue. The D gene is left open where the match is weak. Expanded clones are given a class, and other clones once, few, many or no size at all.

>-|TRBJ2-1|TRBV5-8|once
CASSLGQAFYNEQFF
TGTGCCAGCAGCTTGGGACAGGCTTTCTACAATGAGCAGTTCTTC
>-|TRBJ2-5|TRBV10-2|-
CASRGTDAGAQETQYF
TGCGCCAGCAGGGGGACGGATGCGGGGGCCCAAGAGACCCAGTACTTC
>TRBD1|TRBJ2-5|TRBV2|-
CASSGQGVGETQYF
TGTGCCAGCAGTGGACAGGGAGTAGGGGAGACCCAGTACTTC
>-|TRBJ2-1|TRBV6-2/TRBV6-3|-
CASSYGGTTYNEQFF
TGTGCCAGCAGTTACGGTGGGACAACCTACAATGAGCAGTTCTTC
>TRBD1|TRBJ1-2|TRBV6-1|-
CASSDFGQGRSGYTF
TGTGCCAGCAGTGATTTCGGACAGGGAAGGTCTGGCTACACCTTC
>TRBD1|TRBJ2-1|TRBV5-1|-
CASSLRGQGKNNEQFF
TGCGCCAGCAGCCTGAGGGGACAGGGGAAAAACAATGAGCAGTTCTTC
>-|TRBJ1-4|TRBV6-1|-
CASSEAGTQGKLFF
TGTGCCAGCAGTGAAGCAGGGACACAGGGAAAACTGTTTTTT
>TRBD1|TRBJ1-1|TRBV6-6|-
CASSYRGPDTEAFF
TGTGCCAGCAGTTACAGGGGGCCTGACACTGAAGCTTTCTTT
>TRBD2|TRBJ2-7|TRBV30|-
CAWSSSGLAGGPIVYEQYF
TGTGCCTGGAGTTCCTCTGGACTAGCGGGGGGGCCGATAGTCTACGAGCAGTACTTC
>-|TRBJ1-2|TRBV3-1/TRBV3-2|-
CASSQGNSGYTF
TGTGCCAGCAGCCAAGGAAACAGCGGCTACACCTTC
>TRBD2|TRBJ2-1|TRBV18|-
CASSPPSLAGGREQFF
TGTGCCAGCTCACCACCGTCACTAGCGGGAGGTCGGGAGCAGTTCTTC
>-|TRBJ1-6|TRBV7-6|-
CASSLAQNNSPLHF
TGTGCCAGCAGCTTAGCACAGAATAATTCACCCCTCCACTTT
>-|TRBJ2-5|TRBV7-3|-
CASSLAAYQETQYF
TGTGCCAGCAGTTTAGCGGCGTACCAAGAGACCCAGTACTTC
>-|TRBJ2-1|TRBV7-9|few
CASSSAVGVNEQFF
TGTGCCAGCAGCTCAGCGGTCGGAGTCAATGAGCAGTTCTTC
>TRBD1|TRBJ1-3|TRBV18|-
CASSTGTGQLSGNTIYF
TGTGCCAGCTCCACCGGGACAGGGCAATTGTCCGGAAACACCATATATTTT
>TRBD2|TRBJ2-1|TRBV11-3|-
CASRAGTSVANEQFF
TGTGCCAGCAGAGCCGGGACTAGCGTCGCCAATGAGCAGTTCTTC
>-|TRBJ1-2|TRBV7-7|-
CASSPTGYGYTF
TGTGCTAGCAGCCCGACAGGATATGGCTACACCTTC
>TRBD2|TRBJ2-5|TRBV7-9|-
CASTPSGRASETQYF
TGTGCCAGCACCCCCAGCGGGAGGGCGTCGGAGACCCAGTACTTC
>TRBD2|TRBJ2-1|TRBV29-1|-
CSGKRGNEQFF
TGCAGCGGAAAGCGGGGGAATGAGCAGTTCTTC
>-|TRBJ1-1|TRBV4-1|-
CASSHPQGGTEAFF
TGCGCCAGCAGCCACCCCCAAGGGGGCACTGAAGCTTTCTTT
>-|TRBJ1-5|TRBV28|-
CASRGAGMGNQPQHF
TGTGCCAGCAGGGGAGCGGGGATGGGCAATCAGCCCCAGCATTTT
>-|TRBJ2-7|TRBV10-1|few
CASSERLLGEQYF
TGCGCCAGCAGTGAGAGACTATTGGGAGAGCAGTACTTC
>-|TRBJ1-5|TRBV15|-
CATSKTAKGQPQHF
TGTGCCACCAGCAAGACAGCAAAGGGTCAGCCCCAGCATTTT
>-|TRBJ2-5|TRBV24-1|-
CATSGPGGETQYF
TGTGCCACCAGTGGTCCAGGGGGGGAGACCCAGTACTTC
>TRBD1|TRBJ1-4|TRBV9|-
CASSDQGASNEKLFF
TGTGCCAGCAGCGATCAGGGGGCGTCTAATGAAAAACTGTTTTTT
>-|TRBJ2-7|TRBV7-2|-
CASSPLDLEQYF
TGTGCCAGCAGTCCACTAGACCTTGAGCAGTACTTC
>TRBD1|TRBJ1-2|TRBV4-1|-
CASSQPRDRGYGYTF
TGCGCCAGCAGCCAACCCCGGGACAGGGGCTATGGCTACACCTTC
>-|TRBJ2-7|TRBV5-6|-
CASSPTTHYEQYF
TGTGCCAGCAGCCCGACTACTCACTACGAGCAGTACTTC
>-|TRBJ1-3|TRBV3-1/TRBV3-2|-
CASSQDSTVLSGNTIYF
TGTGCCAGCAGCCAAGACTCGACAGTTCTCTCTGGAAACACCATATATTTT
>TRBD2|TRBJ2-1|TRBV10-2|-
CASSLIAGSYNEQFF
TGCGCCAGCAGTCTTATAGCGGGCTCCTACAATGAGCAGTTCTTC
>-|TRBJ1-1|TRBV27|-
CASSYFTPDRYYKAFF
TGTGCCAGCAGTTACTTTACCCCCGACAGATACTACAAAGCTTTCTTT
>-|TRBJ2-2|TRBV2|-
CASRGGHQTGELFF
TGTGCCAGCAGAGGGGGACACCAGACCGGGGAGCTGTTTTTT
>-|TRBJ2-1|TRBV27|-
CASSPIGSGTSSYNEQFF
TGTGCCAGCAGTCCTATAGGGTCCGGGACAAGCTCCTACAATGAGCAGTTCTTC
>TRBD2|TRBJ2-1|TRBV5-5|-
CASSLAKRESSYNEQFF
TGTGCCAGCAGCTTGGCCAAGCGGGAGAGCTCCTACAATGAGCAGTTCTTC
>TRBD2|TRBJ2-3|TRBV7-6|-
CASSLGTSGNTDTQYF
TGTGCCAGCAGCCTAGGGACTAGCGGGAACACAGATACGCAGTATTTT
>TRBD2|TRBJ2-1|TRBV4-1|-
CASRGLAGDYNEQFF
TGCGCCAGCAGGGGACTAGCGGGGGATTACAATGAGCAGTTCTTC
>-|TRBJ2-7|TRBV15|-
CATSRGDSPPGEQYF
TGTGCCACCAGCAGAGGTGACTCCCCTCCCGGCGAGCAGTACTTC
>TRBD1|TRBJ2-7|TRBV5-1|-
CASSPRTGGNEQYF
TGCGCCAGCAGCCCCCGGACAGGGGGCAACGAGCAGTACTTC
>TRBD2|TRBJ2-3|TRBV7-9|-
CASSYVLAGDTQYF
TGTGCCAGCAGCTACGTCCTAGCGGGAGATACGCAGTATTTT
>TRBD1|TRBJ1-1|TRBV25-1|-
CASGTANTEAFF
TGTGCCAGCGGGACAGCTAACACTGAAGCTTTCTTT